This is a list of T cell receptor beta chains from one sample in a study of beta chain features in type 1 diabetes. Measured with immunoSEQ multiplex PCR; TCRdb has only the in-frame clones, and not every one. The data show around 690,000 clones, 12% seen once. The material sequenced was naive CD4+ T cells from blood. These receptors came from a man between 25 and 39 years old with type 1 diabetes. Each CDR3 is given with its conserved first and last residue. A D gene is named only where the DNA matches it firmly. A row's size may be missing; if present it is once, few, many or a size class.

j_gene: TRBJ1-1; v_gene: TRBV29-1; d_gene: .; len: 13; abundance: .; CDR3nt: TGCAGCGTTGGAGGACAAATGAACACTGAAGCTTTCTTT; CDR3aa: CSVGGQMNTEAFF
j_gene: TRBJ2-2; v_gene: TRBV7-3; d_gene: .; len: 13; abundance: few; CDR3nt: TGTGCCAGCAGCCAACTAAACACCGGGGAGCTGTTTTTT; CDR3aa: CASSQLNTGELFF
j_gene: TRBJ1-5; v_gene: TRBV27; d_gene: TRBD1; len: 17; abundance: .; CDR3nt: TGTGCCAGCAGAAGCGGGACAGGAGGTTATAGCAATCAGCCCCAGCATTTT; CDR3aa: CASRSGTGGYSNQPQHF
j_gene: TRBJ1-2; v_gene: TRBV28; d_gene: .; len: 17; abundance: few; CDR3nt: TGTGCCAGCGGGTCATTCACAGGGAACGGTTCTCCCTATGGCTACACCTTC; CDR3aa: CASGSFTGNGSPYGYTF
j_gene: TRBJ2-3; v_gene: TRBV5-1; d_gene: .; len: 13; abundance: few; CDR3nt: TGCGCCAGCAGCTTGGAACGCACAGATACGCAGTATTTT; CDR3aa: CASSLERTDTQYF
j_gene: TRBJ2-7; v_gene: TRBV29-1; d_gene: .; len: 15; abundance: .; CDR3nt: TGCAGCGTTGAAGAAGGTACGGGGGCAGACGACGAGCAGTACTTC; CDR3aa: CSVEEGTGADDEQYF
j_gene: TRBJ2-3; v_gene: TRBV5-1; d_gene: .; len: 14; abundance: .; CDR3nt: TGCGCCAGCAGCTTGGAGGCAGGGGTGGATACGCAGTATTTT; CDR3aa: CASSLEAGVDTQYF
j_gene: TRBJ2-2; v_gene: TRBV6-5; d_gene: .; len: 15; abundance: .; CDR3nt: TGTGCCAGCAGATGGACTAACGCGAACACCGGGGAGCTGTTTTTT; CDR3aa: CASRWTNANTGELFF
j_gene: TRBJ1-5; v_gene: TRBV30; d_gene: TRBD1; len: 16; abundance: few; CDR3nt: TGTGCCTGGAGTGTAAACTGGGACAGGGGCAATCAGCCCCAGCATTTT; CDR3aa: CAWSVNWDRGNQPQHF
j_gene: TRBJ2-3; v_gene: TRBV4-2; d_gene: .; len: 16; abundance: few; CDR3nt: TGTGCCAGCAGCCAAGATTGGCTAGCGAGGACAGATACGCAGTATTTT; CDR3aa: CASSQDWLARTDTQYF
j_gene: TRBJ2-1; v_gene: TRBV7-8; d_gene: .; len: 14; abundance: .; CDR3nt: TGTGCCAGCAGCTTAGGAGGTCTAGCGAGTGAGCAGTTCTTC; CDR3aa: CASSLGGLASEQFF
j_gene: TRBJ1-4; v_gene: TRBV7-2; d_gene: .; len: 15; abundance: few; CDR3nt: TGTGCCAGCAGCTTGACTAGCTCAACTAATGAAAAACTGTTTTTT; CDR3aa: CASSLTSSTNEKLFF
j_gene: TRBJ1-5; v_gene: TRBV4-3; d_gene: .; len: 14; abundance: few; CDR3nt: TGCGCCAGCAGCCAAATCGTCGTCGCGCAGCCCCAGCATTTT; CDR3aa: CASSQIVVAQPQHF
j_gene: TRBJ1-6; v_gene: TRBV7-2; d_gene: TRBD1; len: 12; abundance: .; CDR3nt: TGTGCCAGCAGCCGACAGGGGTCACCCCTCCACTTT; CDR3aa: CASSRQGSPLHF
j_gene: TRBJ2-5; v_gene: TRBV7-2; d_gene: TRBD1; len: 14; abundance: .; CDR3nt: TGTGCCAGCAGCTCGGGACAGGCCCGGGAGACCCAGTACTTC; CDR3aa: CASSSGQARETQYF
j_gene: TRBJ2-7; v_gene: TRBV11-2; d_gene: TRBD1; len: 15; abundance: few; CDR3nt: TGTGCCAGCAGCACCTCGACAGGGAACTTCTACGAGCAGTACTTC; CDR3aa: CASSTSTGNFYEQYF
j_gene: TRBJ2-3; v_gene: TRBV5-1; d_gene: TRBD1; len: 15; abundance: .; CDR3nt: TGCGCCAGCAGCTCAATACAGGGGTTCACAGATACGCAGTATTTT; CDR3aa: CASSSIQGFTDTQYF
j_gene: TRBJ1-4; v_gene: TRBV27; d_gene: TRBD1; len: 14; abundance: few; CDR3nt: TGTGCCAGCAGTCCGACAGGGCTGAATGAAAAACTGTTTTTT; CDR3aa: CASSPTGLNEKLFF
j_gene: TRBJ1-6; v_gene: TRBV19; d_gene: .; len: 19; abundance: .; CDR3nt: TGTGCCAGTAGTATAGATCTCGACAGCAGGAAGGTGGGGAATTCACCCCTCCACTTT; CDR3aa: CASSIDLDSRKVGNSPLHF
j_gene: TRBJ1-5; v_gene: TRBV4-2; d_gene: TRBD1; len: 16; abundance: .; CDR3nt: TGTGCCAGCAGCCCCGACAGGGGGGATAGCAATCAGCCCCAGCATTTT; CDR3aa: CASSPDRGDSNQPQHF
j_gene: TRBJ2-3; v_gene: TRBV7-9; d_gene: TRBD2; len: 16; abundance: few; CDR3nt: TGTGCCAGCAGCTTTCCAGCGGGGGGCGTCGCAGATACGCAGTATTTT; CDR3aa: CASSFPAGGVADTQYF
j_gene: TRBJ1-5; v_gene: TRBV7-2; d_gene: TRBD1; len: 19; abundance: few; CDR3nt: TGTGCCAGCAGCACACCGGGACAGGGGATTCCGTATAGCAATCAGCCCCAGCATTTT; CDR3aa: CASSTPGQGIPYSNQPQHF
j_gene: TRBJ2-1; v_gene: TRBV5-1; d_gene: TRBD1; len: 16; abundance: .; CDR3nt: TGCGCCAGCAGCTCCCGGGACAGGGGATACTACAATGAGCAGTTCTTC; CDR3aa: CASSSRDRGYYNEQFF
j_gene: TRBJ2-6; v_gene: TRBV4-3; d_gene: .; len: 15; abundance: .; CDR3nt: TGCGCCAGCAGCCTAATGATCTCTGGGGCCAACGTCCTGACTTTC; CDR3aa: CASSLMISGANVLTF
j_gene: TRBJ2-5; v_gene: TRBV5-1; d_gene: TRBD2; len: 17; abundance: .; CDR3nt: TGCGCCAGCAGCGCCGGACTAGCGGGGGGGCTGAAAGAGACCCAGTACTTC; CDR3aa: CASSAGLAGGLKETQYF
j_gene: TRBJ2-5; v_gene: TRBV5-1; d_gene: TRBD1; len: 16; abundance: few; CDR3nt: TGCGCCAGCAGCTCCCCCGGGACAGGGGGTCAAGAGACCCAGTACTTC; CDR3aa: CASSSPGTGGQETQYF
j_gene: TRBJ1-2; v_gene: TRBV9; d_gene: .; len: 14; abundance: .; CDR3nt: TGTGCCAGCAGCGTCGAGTTGGGCGGCTATGGCTACACCTTC; CDR3aa: CASSVELGGYGYTF
j_gene: TRBJ2-4; v_gene: TRBV29-1; d_gene: .; len: 13; abundance: .; CDR3nt: TGCAGCGTTGGGGCCAGATCAGCAAACATTCAGTACTTC; CDR3aa: CSVGARSANIQYF
j_gene: TRBJ2-4; v_gene: TRBV29-1; d_gene: .; len: 16; abundance: few; CDR3nt: TGCAGCGTTGAGGTACATACTTCGTCCGCCAAAAACATTCAGTACTTC; CDR3aa: CSVEVHTSSAKNIQYF
j_gene: TRBJ2-3; v_gene: TRBV15; d_gene: TRBD2; len: 22; abundance: few; CDR3nt: TGTGCCACCAGCACAGCGGATGATCGGACTAGCGGGGGTCTAGGGGGCACAGATACGCAGTATTTT; CDR3aa: CATSTADDRTSGGLGGTDTQYF
j_gene: TRBJ2-1; v_gene: TRBV18; d_gene: .; len: 13; abundance: .; CDR3nt: TGTGCCAGCTCACCGGCTCTGGGAAATGAGCAGTTCTTC; CDR3aa: CASSPALGNEQFF
j_gene: TRBJ1-1; v_gene: TRBV11-2; d_gene: .; len: 12; abundance: .; CDR3nt: TGTGCCAGCAGACTCATAGGCACTGAAGCTTTCTTT; CDR3aa: CASRLIGTEAFF
j_gene: TRBJ2-1; v_gene: TRBV5-1; d_gene: TRBD2; len: 17; abundance: few; CDR3nt: TGCGCCAGCAGCGATCTTTCCACTAGCGGGGGTCTCAATGAGCAGTTCTTC; CDR3aa: CASSDLSTSGGLNEQFF
j_gene: TRBJ2-5; v_gene: TRBV18; d_gene: .; len: 13; abundance: .; CDR3nt: TGTGCCAGCTCACCTCAGAGACAAGAGACCCAGTACTTC; CDR3aa: CASSPQRQETQYF
j_gene: TRBJ1-5; v_gene: TRBV28; d_gene: .; len: 14; abundance: .; CDR3nt: TGTGCCAGCAGTTTAATCGGACGGTTTCGGCCCCAGCATTTT; CDR3aa: CASSLIGRFRPQHF